The 19 T cell receptor beta chains below all came from one sample that was sequenced in a study of blood T cell repertoires in COVID-19. Using immunoSEQ multiplex PCR, the repertoire was profiled, and TCRdb retains in-frame clones only, with some absent. The sample includes under 130,000 clones, approximately 70% of them seen just once. Sequencing input: peripheral blood. The source is a man aged 80 or over with acute or convalescent COVID-19.

The chain is built from TRBV27 and TRBJ2-2, with TRBD1 identical over 7 bases. Trimming removed 2 bases from V and 6 bases from J; junction bases left unmatched: 9. The CDR3 extends over 16 amino acids. CDR1 and CDR2 (germline): MNHEY, SMNVEV (reference sequence). The CDR3 sequence: CASSLGDSLWSGELFF. The CDR3 region has the DNA TGTGCCAGCAGTTTAGGGGACAGCTTATGGTCCGGGGAGCTGTTTTTT.

The genes are TRBV28 and TRBJ1-2; tentative D call: TRBD1 (5 bases). Trimming left V 3 bases short and J 6 bases short, with 11 bases between. There are 13 residues in the CDR3. The germline CDR1 and CDR2 sequences are MDHEN and SYDVKM. The DNA for the CDR3 is TGTGCCAGCAGTTTGGGCAGGGCCAATGGCTACACCTTC. Protein product: CASSLGRANGYTF.

This clone was counted once. The chain employs TRBV6-5 and TRBJ2-7; the match to TRBD2 covers 11 bases. Germline trimming cut 5 bases from V and 2 bases from J; bases unmatched to any gene: 2. CDR1 and CDR2 from the germline V gene are MNHEY and SVGAGI. There are 14 residues in the CDR3. The DNA for the CDR3 is TGTGCCAGCAGTACTAGCGGGGGCACCTACGAGCAGTACTTC. Its translation: CASSTSGGTYEQYF.

The gene calls are TRBV2 and TRBJ2-1; TRBD1 matches at 8 bases. V shed 10 bases, J shed 6 bases, and the junction held 17 bases outside the gene matches. Germline lookup yields CDR1 SNHLY and CDR2 FYNNEI. The CDR3 is 16 residues long. CDR3 loop: CATITNPGQAFNEQFF. The CDR3 region has the DNA TGTGCCACCATCACAAATCCGGGACAGGCGTTCAATGAGCAGTTCTTC. Full variable domain (outside the CDR3, taken from reference TRBV2 and TRBJ2-1): EPEVTQTPSHQVTQMGQEVILRCVPISNHLYFYWYRQILGQKVEFLVSFYNNEISEKSEIFDDQFSVERPDGSNFTLKIRSTKLEDSAMYFCATITNPGQAFNEQFFGPGTRLTVL.

The J gene is TRBJ1-6, the V gene TRBV6-1; 10 nucleotides line up with TRBD1. Germline-derived CDR1 and CDR2 are MNHNS and SASEGT. The CDR3 is 15 residues long. Trimming cost V 2 bases and J 7 bases; bases outside gene matches: 2. CDR3 coding DNA: TGTGCCAGCAGTGAACAGGACAGGGGGAATTCACCCCTCCACTTT. Translation gives CASSEQDRGNSPLHF.

The genes are TRBV28 and TRBJ1-2; 10 bases fit TRBD1. CDR1 and CDR2 from the germline V gene are MDHEN and SYDVKM. The length of the CDR3 is 14 residues. The J segment lost 4 bases and the V segment lost 8 bases, leaving 7 bases of the junction unmatched. CDR3: CASGGQGQIYGYTF. The DNA for the CDR3 is TGTGCCAGCGGGGGACAGGGGCAGATCTATGGCTACACCTTC.

The chain combines TRBV2 with TRBJ2-7, with D unresolved. The germline V gene has CDR1 SNHLY and CDR2 FYNNEI. The germline V and J ends were trimmed by 8 bases and 3 bases, with 14 bases remaining between them. There are 13 residues in the CDR3. CDR3: CASAREQDYEQYF. Here the CDR3 DNA reads TGTGCCAGCGCGAGAGAGCAGGACTACGAGCAGTACTTC.

The gene calls are TRBV18 and TRBJ2-3; the D is unclear. The germline gives CDR1 KGHSH, CDR2 LQKENI. V was pared by 6 bases and J by 4 bases, with 8 bases between. The CDR3 is 12 residues long. CDR3 residues: CASSWAADTQYF. The DNA of the CDR3 is TGTGCCAGCTCCTGGGCTGCAGATACGCAGTATTTT.

This clone occurred a few times. The V and J genes are TRBV28 and TRBJ2-2; possibly TRBD2 for D (6 bases). V lost 6 bases, J lost 8 bases, and 16 bases lay in between. The CDR3 length is 14 residues. Germline-derived CDR1 and CDR2 are MDHEN and SYDVKM. CDR3 bases: TGTGCCAGCAGCCGCCCAGGAGGGATAGGGGAGCTGTTTTTT. As protein: CASSRPGGIGELFF. The variable domain in full, with the rest retrieved from reference TRBV28 and TRBJ2-2, is DVKVTQSSRYLVKRTGEKVFLECVQDMDHENMFWYRQDPGLGLRLIYFSYDVKMKEKGDIPEGYSVSREKKERFSLILESASTNQTSMYLCASSRPGGIGELFFGEGSRLTVL.

The chain recombines TRBV5-4 with TRBJ2-1, with 10 bases matching TRBD2. Germline V CDR1 and CDR2: SGHNT, YYREEE (reference sequence). CDR3 length: 15 residues. With V trimmed by 3 bases and J by 4 bases, 4 bases remained unmatched. The CDR3 loop is CASSSPSGSYNEQFF. The CDR3 DNA reads TGTGCCAGCAGCTCCCCTAGCGGGAGTTACAATGAGCAGTTCTTC.

This chain links TRBV19 with TRBJ2-7, with TRBD1 matching over 9 bases. This CDR3 has 13 amino acids. Germline assignment: CDR1 LNHDA and CDR2 SQIVND (reference sequence). V lost 8 bases, J lost 3 bases, and 5 bases stayed unmatched. The CDR3 DNA is TGTGCCAGTGCCCGGGACAGGGACTACGAGCAGTACTTC. It translates to CASARDRDYEQYF.

The chain carries TRBV29-1 and TRBJ1-4, with no clear D. This CDR3 has 13 residues. Trimming removed 4 bases from V and 4 bases from J, with 10 bases in between. The germline CDR1 and CDR2 sequences are SQVTM and ANQGSEA. The chain's CDR3 is CSVVRAGNEKLFF. Written as DNA, the CDR3 is TGCAGCGTTGTAAGGGCGGGTAATGAAAAACTGTTTTTT. Based on the CDR3 plus reference TRBV29-1 and TRBJ1-4, the full variable domain is SAVISQKPSRDICQRGTSLTIQCQVDSQVTMMFWYRQQPGQSLTLIATANQGSEATYESGFVIDKFPISRPNLTFSTLTVSNMSPEDSSIYLCSVVRAGNEKLFFGSGTQLSVL.

The chain links TRBV28 to TRBJ1-5; 10 nucleotides line up with TRBD1. V shed 5 bases and J 7 bases; nucleotides not matched to a gene: 11. The germline V gene encodes CDR1 MDHEN and CDR2 SYDVKM. The CDR3 sequence is 16 residues long. This CDR3 reads CASSPRDRGSGQPQHF. CDR3 sequence (DNA): TGTGCCAGCAGTCCCAGGGACAGGGGAAGTGGGCAGCCCCAGCATTTT.

This clone was observed a handful of times. The chain's CDR3 is CSVGQGYGYTF. Written as DNA, the CDR3 is TGCAGCGTTGGACAGGGCTATGGCTACACCTTC. This sequence joins TRBV29-1 and TRBJ1-2; 7 nucleotides agree with TRBD1. Trimming took 4 bases from V and 4 from J; bases not matched to a gene: 0. Germline V lookup: CDR1 SQVTM, CDR2 ANQGSEA. The CDR3 runs 11 residues.

V is TRBV7-9 and J is TRBJ1-1; D gene uncertain. There are 13 residues in the CDR3. Per germline, CDR1 SEHNR and CDR2 FQNEAQ (reference sequence). Deletions cut 3 bases from V and 5 bases from J, with 10 bases between. For the CDR3, the DNA is TGTGCCAGCAGCTTCTTCTCGGGGACTGAAGCTTTCTTT. This codes for CASSFFSGTEAFF.

This chain links TRBV6-2 or TRBV6-3 with TRBJ2-3; 7 bases fit TRBD2. The CDR3 runs to 16 residues. The germline V gene has CDR1 MNHEY and CDR2 SVGEGT. V shed 5 bases and J 11 bases; nucleotides not matched to a gene: 19. The CDR3 bases are TGTGCCAGCAGTACCGTCTTCGGGCTAGCGGAGATTAGGCAGTATTTT. Translating it yields CASSTVFGLAEIRQYF.

The chain has TRBV5-1 and TRBJ2-1; D gene uncertain. Deletions cut 2 bases from V and 3 bases from J, with 6 bases between. The CDR3 spans 13 residues. CDR1 SGHRS and CDR2 YFSETQ come from the germline V gene. CDR3 sequence (DNA): TGCGCCAGCAGCTTATACAGCTACAATGAGCAGTTCTTC. This codes for CASSLYSYNEQFF. Looking up the rest from reference TRBV5-1 and TRBJ2-1 gives the full variable domain: KAGVTQTPRYLIKTRGQQVTLSCSPISGHRSVSWYQQTPGQGLQFLFEYFSETQRNKGNFPGRFSGRQFSNSRSEMNVSTLELGDSALYLCASSLYSYNEQFFGPGTRLTVL.

The chain links TRBV2 to TRBJ2-4, with D possibly being TRBD2 (5 bases). V was trimmed by 4 bases and J by 8 bases, leaving 9 bases between them. CDR1 is SNHLY, CDR2 FYNNEI, per germline. The CDR3 contains 12 residues. The CDR3 DNA sequence: TGTGCCAGCAGTGTTCTAGCTGACATTCAGTACTTC. Protein: CASSVLADIQYF.

The CDR3 bases are TGTGCCAGCAGCTTCACCCAGGGGCTTGGGGCCAACGTCCTGACTTTC. This translates into CASSFTQGLGANVLTF. This rearrangement joins TRBV11-2 to TRBJ2-6; maybe TRBD1 (6 bases). The CDR3 covers 16 residues. CDR1 is SGHAT and CDR2 is FQNNGV in the germline V gene. V gave up 3 bases and J gave up 3 bases, with 12 bases separating them.